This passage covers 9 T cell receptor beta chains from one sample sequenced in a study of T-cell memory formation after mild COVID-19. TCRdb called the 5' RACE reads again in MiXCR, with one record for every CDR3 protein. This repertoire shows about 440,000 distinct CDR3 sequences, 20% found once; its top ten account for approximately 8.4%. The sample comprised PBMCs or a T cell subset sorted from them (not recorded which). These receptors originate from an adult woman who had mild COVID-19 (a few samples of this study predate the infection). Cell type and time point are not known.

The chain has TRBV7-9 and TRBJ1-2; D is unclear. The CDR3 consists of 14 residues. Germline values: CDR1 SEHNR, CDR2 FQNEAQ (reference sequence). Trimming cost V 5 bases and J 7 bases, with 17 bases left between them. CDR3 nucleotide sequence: TGTGCCAGCAGCCCCCTCGAAAAGGGATTTGGCTACACCTTC. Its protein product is CASSPLEKGFGYTF.

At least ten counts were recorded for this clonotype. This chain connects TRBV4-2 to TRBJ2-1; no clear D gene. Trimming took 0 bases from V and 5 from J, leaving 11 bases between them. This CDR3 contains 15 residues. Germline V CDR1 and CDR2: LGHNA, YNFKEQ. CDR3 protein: CASSQEVVLDNEQFF. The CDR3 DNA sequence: TGTGCCAGCAGCCAAGAGGTGGTTCTGGACAATGAGCAGTTCTTC.

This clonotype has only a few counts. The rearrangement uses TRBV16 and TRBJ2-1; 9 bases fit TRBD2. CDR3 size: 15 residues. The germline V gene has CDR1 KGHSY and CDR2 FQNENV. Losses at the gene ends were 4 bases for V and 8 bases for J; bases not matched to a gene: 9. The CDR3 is CASSLAAGGWYEQFF. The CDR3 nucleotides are TGTGCCAGCAGCCTAGCAGCGGGAGGCTGGTATGAGCAGTTCTTC.

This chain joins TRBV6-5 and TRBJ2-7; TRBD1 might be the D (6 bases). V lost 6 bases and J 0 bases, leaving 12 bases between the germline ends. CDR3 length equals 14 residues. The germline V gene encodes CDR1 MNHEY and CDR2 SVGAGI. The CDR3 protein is CASRRTGHSYEQYF. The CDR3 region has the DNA TGTGCCAGCAGACGAACGGGACACTCCTACGAGCAGTACTTC.

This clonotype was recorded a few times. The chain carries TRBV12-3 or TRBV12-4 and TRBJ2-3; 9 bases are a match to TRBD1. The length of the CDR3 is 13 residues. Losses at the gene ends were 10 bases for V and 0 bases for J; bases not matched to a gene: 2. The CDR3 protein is CATGQGSTDTQYF. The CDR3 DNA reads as TGTGCCACCGGACAGGGGAGCACAGATACGCAGTATTTT.

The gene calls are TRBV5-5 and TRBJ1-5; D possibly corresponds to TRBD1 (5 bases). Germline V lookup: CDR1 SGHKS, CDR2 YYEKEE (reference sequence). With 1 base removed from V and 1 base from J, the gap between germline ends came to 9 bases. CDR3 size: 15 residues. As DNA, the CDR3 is TGTGCCAGCAGCTTGACGAGGGGAAGCAATCAGCCCCAGCATTTT. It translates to CASSLTRGSNQPQHF. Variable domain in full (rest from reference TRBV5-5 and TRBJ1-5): DAGVTQSPTHLIKTRGQQVTLRCSPISGHKSVSWYQQVLGQGPQFIFQYYEKEERGRGNFPDRFSARQFPNYSSELNVNALLLGDSALYLCASSLTRGSNQPQHFGDGTRLSIL.

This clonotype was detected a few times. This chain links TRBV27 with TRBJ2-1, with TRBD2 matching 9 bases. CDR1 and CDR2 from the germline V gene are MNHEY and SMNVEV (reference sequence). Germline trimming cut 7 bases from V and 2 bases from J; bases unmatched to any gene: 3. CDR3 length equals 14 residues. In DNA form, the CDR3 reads TGTGCCAGCACCGGGACTAGCCCCTACAATGAGCAGTTCTTC. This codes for CASTGTSPYNEQFF.

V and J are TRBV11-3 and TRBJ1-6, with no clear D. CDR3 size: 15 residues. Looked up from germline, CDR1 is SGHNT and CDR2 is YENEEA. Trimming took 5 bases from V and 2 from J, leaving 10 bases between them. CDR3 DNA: TGTGCCAGCAGCCGAGACGGAGCCTATAATTCACCCCTCCACTTT. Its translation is CASSRDGAYNSPLHF.

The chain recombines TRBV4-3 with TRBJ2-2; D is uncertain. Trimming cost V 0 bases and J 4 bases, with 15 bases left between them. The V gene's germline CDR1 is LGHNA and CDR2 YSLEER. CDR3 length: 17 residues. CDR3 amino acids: CASSQDIPSRGTGELFF. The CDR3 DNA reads TGCGCCAGCAGCCAAGATATCCCCTCTCGAGGCACCGGGGAGCTGTTTTTT.